A selection of T cell receptor beta chains follows, all from one sample in a study of beta chain features in type 1 diabetes. Repertoires were generated with immunoSEQ multiplex PCR, while TCRdb's copy carries only in-frame clones and drops some. The sample records 900,000 or so clones, 15% to 20% being singletons. The specimen sequenced was naive CD4+ T cells from blood. All receptors come from a woman aged 18-29 years in good health. Each CDR3 is given with its conserved first and last residue. D genes are given only for firm matches. Size tells how often a clone was seen (once, few, many) or the class of an expanded clone, and some rows leave it out.

D: TRBD1; size: NA; V: TRBV9; J: TRBJ1-1; CDR3: CASSVSSGTGGTPSQAFF; DNA: TGTGCCAGCAGCGTATCCTCTGGGACAGGGGGGACACCTTCACAAGCTTTCTTT
D: NA; size: NA; V: TRBV19; J: TRBJ2-1; CDR3: CASKPGQGGYNEQFF; DNA: TGTGCCAGTAAACCAGGGCAGGGGGGATACAATGAGCAGTTCTTC
D: NA; size: NA; V: TRBV6-6; J: TRBJ1-1; CDR3: CASRRAWVNTEAFF; DNA: TGTGCCAGCAGAAGGGCATGGGTGAACACTGAAGCTTTCTTT
D: NA; size: NA; V: TRBV6-1; J: TRBJ2-1; CDR3: CASRKGPYNEQFF; DNA: TGTGCCAGCAGGAAGGGACCGTACAATGAGCAGTTCTTC
D: NA; size: NA; V: TRBV4-2; J: TRBJ2-1; CDR3: CASTKDSSYNEQFF; DNA: TGTGCCAGCACCAAAGACAGCTCCTACAATGAGCAGTTCTTC
D: NA; size: NA; V: TRBV7-2; J: TRBJ2-1; CDR3: CASRQWESNEQFF; DNA: TGTGCCAGCAGACAATGGGAGAGCAATGAGCAGTTCTTC
D: NA; size: NA; V: TRBV7-2; J: TRBJ2-5; CDR3: CASSLDGLGGETQYF; DNA: TGTGCCAGCAGCTTAGATGGACTAGGGGGAGAGACCCAGTACTTC
D: NA; size: NA; V: TRBV10-3; J: TRBJ1-1; CDR3: CAISESGGTEAFF; DNA: TGTGCCATCAGTGAGTCAGGGGGGACTGAAGCTTTCTTT
D: NA; size: few; V: TRBV7-2; J: TRBJ2-3; CDR3: CASSSSTDTQYF; DNA: TGTGCCAGCAGCTCAAGCACAGATACGCAGTATTTT
D: TRBD1; size: many; V: TRBV14; J: TRBJ2-6; CDR3: CASRLPGTAGANVLTF; DNA: TGTGCCAGCAGACTTCCTGGGACAGCTGGGGCCAACGTCCTGACTTTC
D: NA; size: NA; V: TRBV29-1; J: TRBJ1-2; CDR3: CSVGGDGGGYTF; DNA: TGCAGCGTTGGGGGGGACGGTGGCGGCTACACCTTC
D: NA; size: few; V: TRBV6-4; J: TRBJ2-7; CDR3: CASSDRRGSGSSYEQYF; DNA: TGTGCCAGCAGTGACCGTAGGGGTAGCGGAAGCTCCTACGAGCAGTACTTC